This passage covers 12 T cell receptor beta chains from one sample sequenced in a study of shared clonotypes between healthy human individuals. Clones were read by immunoSEQ multiplex PCR, and TCRdb kept only the in-frame ones, dropping some. The sample records a few million clones, approximately 92% being singletons. Source material: naive CD4+ T cells sorted from blood. Described subset: CD45RA+ positively selected. These receptor sequences come from a man aged 18 to 29 in good health.

The rearrangement joins TRBV7-9 to TRBJ2-7, with 9 positions matching TRBD1. Germline loops: CDR1 SEHNR, CDR2 FQNEAQ (reference sequence). V dropped 4 bases and J dropped 7; count of bases not matched to a gene: 5. The CDR3 runs to 13 residues. DNA of the CDR3: TGTGCCAGCAGCTCACAGGGGGCGAAGGAGCAGTACTTC. Translated, it gives CASSSQGAKEQYF. The complete variable domain, with remaining parts taken from reference TRBV7-9 and TRBJ2-7, reads DTGVSQNPRHKITKRGQNVTFRCDPISEHNRLYWYRQTLGQGPEFLTYFQNEAQLEKSRLLSDRFSAERPKGSFSTLEIQRTEQGDSAMYLCASSSQGAKEQYFGPGTRLTVT.

The chain links TRBV6-5 to TRBJ2-1; D may be TRBD1 or TRBD2 (5 bases each). The V gene lost 6 bases and the J gene lost 6 bases, with 12 bases spanning the gap. Looked up from germline, CDR1 is MNHEY and CDR2 is SVGAGI. The length of the CDR3 is 13 residues. This CDR3 reads CASSRGASNEQFF. DNA of the CDR3: TGTGCCAGCAGCCGAGGGGCCTCCAATGAGCAGTTCTTC.

The chain couples TRBV7-2 to TRBJ1-1; D may be TRBD1 (6 bases). The CDR3 extends over 15 amino acids. The V end lost 2 bases, the J end lost 5 bases, and 15 bases lay between the germline ends. Germline V gives CDR1 SGHTA, CDR2 FQGNSA. As DNA, the CDR3 is TGTGCCAGCAGCTTACCCCCGACAGGAATAACTGAAGCTTTCTTT. This translates into CASSLPPTGITEAFF.

The J gene is TRBJ1-2, the V gene TRBV5-6; D gene unclear. Between the trimmed V and J ends, which lost 5 bases and 6 bases, there was a span of 14 bases. Germline V gene lookup returns CDR1 SGHDT and CDR2 YYEEEE. The CDR3 has 13 amino acids. The CDR3: CASSPGDQHGYTF. CDR3 nucleotide sequence: TGTGCCAGCAGTCCCGGCGACCAACATGGCTACACCTTC.

The chain combines TRBV4-1 with TRBJ2-3; D not certain. CDR1 is MGHRA, CDR2 YSYEKL, per germline. V lost 0 bases and J 5 bases, leaving 12 bases between the germline ends. CDR3 length equals 15 residues. The CDR3 sequence is CASSQESVGVDTQYF. The DNA for the CDR3 is TGCGCCAGCAGCCAAGAATCGGTTGGGGTAGATACGCAGTATTTT.

The chain recombines TRBV4-1 with TRBJ2-1; D remains ambiguous. CDR1 is MGHRA and CDR2 is YSYEKL in the germline V gene. V was cut by 0 bases and J by 0 bases, with 9 bases left in between. This CDR3 has 16 amino acids. Here the CDR3 DNA reads TGCGCCAGCAGCCAAGACGTCCCGAGCTCCTACAATGAGCAGTTCTTC. It is translated as CASSQDVPSSYNEQFF.

The sample holds one count of this clone. The chain carries TRBV5-1 and TRBJ2-2; TRBD1 matches 7 bases. Per germline, CDR1 SGHRS and CDR2 YFSETQ. The CDR3 spans 16 residues. V lost 4 bases to trimming and J lost 0 bases; unmatched junction nucleotides: 6. In DNA, the CDR3 is TGCGCCAGCAGCCCGCGACAGGGCGCGAACACCGGGGAGCTGTTTTTT. Translation gives CASSPRQGANTGELFF.

This chain connects TRBV6-5 to TRBJ2-7; TRBD2 agrees at 14 bases. The CDR3 runs to 15 residues. Germline V gives CDR1 MNHEY, CDR2 SVGAGI. The junction had 7 bases not matched to a gene; V was cut back by 4 bases and J by 8 bases. The CDR3 DNA reads as TGTGCCAGCAGTTTACCGGGACTAGCGGGAGTAAAGCAGTACTTC. Its translation: CASSLPGLAGVKQYF.

The chain carries TRBV19 and TRBJ1-4; 9 bases align to TRBD1. Germline values: CDR1 LNHDA, CDR2 SQIVND (reference sequence). Trimming removed 5 bases from V and 7 bases from J; junction bases left unmatched: 11. The CDR3 extends over 16 amino acids. Written as DNA, the CDR3 is TGTGCCAGTAGTTCAACCCAGACAGGGGGACGTGAAAAACTGTTTTTT. Its translation is CASSSTQTGGREKLFF.

This clone was found a few times. The chain links TRBV5-1 to TRBJ1-1; no reliable D call. V was trimmed by 4 bases and J by 1 base, leaving 8 bases between them. This CDR3 is built from 13 residues. Germline-derived CDR1 and CDR2 are SGHRS and YFSETQ. CDR3 protein: CASSGMTNTEAFF. CDR3 in DNA: TGCGCCAGCAGCGGTATGACGAACACTGAAGCTTTCTTT.

This clone was found once. CDR3 DNA sequence: TGTGCCAGCAGCCTGAGGAGGGATGGAGCTTTCTTT. Translated: CASSLRRDGAFF. The chain combines TRBV2 with TRBJ1-1; the D is unclear. CDR1 and CDR2 from the germline V gene are SNHLY and FYNNEI. This CDR3 region has 12 residues. V was cut by 6 bases and J by 10 bases, with 15 bases left in between.

This chain uses TRBV7-9 with TRBJ1-2; TRBD1 matches 12 bases. The CDR3 length is 17 residues. The trim removed 6 bases at V and 4 bases at J, leaving 12 bases unmatched. From germline, CDR1 is SEHNR and CDR2 FQNEAQ (reference sequence). The CDR3 DNA reads as TGTGCCAGCAGTAGGACTGGGGACAGGGGGCGAAGCTATGGCTACACCTTC. The encoded protein is CASSRTGDRGRSYGYTF. Together with reference TRBV7-9 and TRBJ1-2, the CDR3 gives the full variable domain: DTGVSQNPRHKITKRGQNVTFRCDPISEHNRLYWYRQTLGQGPEFLTYFQNEAQLEKSRLLSDRFSAERPKGSFSTLEIQRTEQGDSAMYLCASSRTGDRGRSYGYTFGSGTRLTVV.